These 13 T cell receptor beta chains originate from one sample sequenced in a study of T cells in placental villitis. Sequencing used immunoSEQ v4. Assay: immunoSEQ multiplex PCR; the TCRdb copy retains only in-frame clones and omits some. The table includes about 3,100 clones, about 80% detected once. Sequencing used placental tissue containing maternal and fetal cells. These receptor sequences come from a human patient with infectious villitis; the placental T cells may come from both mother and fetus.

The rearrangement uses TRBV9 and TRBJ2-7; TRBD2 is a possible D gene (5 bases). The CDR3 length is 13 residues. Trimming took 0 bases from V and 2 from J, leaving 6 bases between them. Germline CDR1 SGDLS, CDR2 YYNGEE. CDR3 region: CASSVDGTYEQYF. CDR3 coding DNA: TGTGCCAGCAGCGTAGACGGGACCTACGAGCAGTACTTC.

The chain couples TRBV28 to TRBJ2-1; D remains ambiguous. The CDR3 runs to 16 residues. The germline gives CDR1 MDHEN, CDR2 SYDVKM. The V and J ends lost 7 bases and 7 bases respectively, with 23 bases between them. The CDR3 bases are TGTGCCAGCACGATGTGGCGGAGCTCCGGGCGAAATGAGCAGTTCTTC. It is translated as CASTMWRSSGRNEQFF.

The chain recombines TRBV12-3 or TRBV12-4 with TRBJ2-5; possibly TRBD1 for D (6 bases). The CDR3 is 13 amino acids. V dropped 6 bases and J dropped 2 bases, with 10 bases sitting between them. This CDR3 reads CASRTGFQETQYF. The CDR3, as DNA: TGTGCCAGCAGGACAGGATTTCAAGAGACCCAGTACTTC.

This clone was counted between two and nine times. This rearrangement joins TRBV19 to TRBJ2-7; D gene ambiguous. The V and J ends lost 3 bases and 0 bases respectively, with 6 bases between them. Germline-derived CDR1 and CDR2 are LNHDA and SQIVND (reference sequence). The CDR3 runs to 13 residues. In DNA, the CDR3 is TGTGCCAGTAGTATTACAGTCTCCTACGAGCAGTACTTC. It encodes CASSITVSYEQYF. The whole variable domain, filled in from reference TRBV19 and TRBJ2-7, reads DGGITQSPKYLFRKEGQNVTLSCEQNLNHDAMYWYRQDPGQGLRLIYYSQIVNDFQKGDIAEGYSVSREKKESFPLTVTSAQKNPTAFYLCASSITVSYEQYFGPGTRLTVT.

The CDR3 sequence is CASSIGAGGTDTQYF. CDR3 in DNA: TGTGCCAGTAGTATAGGAGCGGGGGGCACAGATACGCAGTATTTT. The V call is TRBV19, the J call TRBJ2-3, with 8 bases fitting TRBD2. The CDR3 consists of 15 residues. The trim removed 1 base at V and 1 base at J, leaving 1 base unmatched. The germline CDR1 and CDR2 sequences are LNHDA and SQIVND (reference sequence).

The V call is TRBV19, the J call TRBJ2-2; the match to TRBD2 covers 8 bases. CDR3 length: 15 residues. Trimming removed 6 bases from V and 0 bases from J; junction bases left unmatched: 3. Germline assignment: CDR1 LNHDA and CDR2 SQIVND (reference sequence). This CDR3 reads CASRTGGPNTGELFF. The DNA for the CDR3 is TGTGCCAGTAGGACGGGGGGGCCGAACACCGGGGAGCTGTTTTTT.

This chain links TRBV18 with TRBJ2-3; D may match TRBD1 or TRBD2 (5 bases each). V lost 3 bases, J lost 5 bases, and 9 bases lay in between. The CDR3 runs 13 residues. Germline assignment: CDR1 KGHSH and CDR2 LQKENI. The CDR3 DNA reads TGTGCCAGCTCACCTATGGGGGTAGATACGCAGTATTTT. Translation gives CASSPMGVDTQYF.

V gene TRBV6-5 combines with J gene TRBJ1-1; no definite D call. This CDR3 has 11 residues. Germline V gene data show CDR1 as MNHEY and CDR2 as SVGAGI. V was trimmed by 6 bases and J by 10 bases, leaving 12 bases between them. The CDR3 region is CASRDPPTAFF. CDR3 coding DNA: TGTGCCAGCAGGGACCCCCCGACAGCTTTCTTT.

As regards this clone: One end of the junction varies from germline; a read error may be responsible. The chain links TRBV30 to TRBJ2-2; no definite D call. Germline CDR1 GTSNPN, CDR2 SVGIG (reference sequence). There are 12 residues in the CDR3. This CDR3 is CVWSVGPGELFF. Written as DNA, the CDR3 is TGTGTCTGGAGTGTAGGTCCCGGGGAGCTGTTTTTT.

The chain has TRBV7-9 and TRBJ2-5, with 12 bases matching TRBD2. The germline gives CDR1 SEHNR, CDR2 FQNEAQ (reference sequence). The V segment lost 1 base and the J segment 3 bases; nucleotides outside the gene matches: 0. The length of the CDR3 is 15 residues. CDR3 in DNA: TGTGCCAGCAGCTTAGGACTAGCGGGGGAAGAGACCCAGTACTTC. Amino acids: CASSLGLAGEETQYF.

This CDR3 reads CASNPETPGTGELFF. In DNA, the CDR3 is TGTGCCAGCAATCCAGAGACTCCGGGCACCGGGGAGCTGTTTTTT. The V and J genes are TRBV28 and TRBJ2-2; D is uncertain. This CDR3 has 15 residues. V lost 7 bases, J lost 4 bases, and 16 bases lay in between. From germline, CDR1 is MDHEN and CDR2 SYDVKM.

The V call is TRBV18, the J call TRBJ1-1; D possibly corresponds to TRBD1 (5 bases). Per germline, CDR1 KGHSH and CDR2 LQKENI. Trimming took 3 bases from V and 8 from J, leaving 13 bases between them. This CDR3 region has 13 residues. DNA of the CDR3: TGTGCCAGCTCACCCGGGACCACTAAAGAAGCTTTCTTT. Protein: CASSPGTTKEAFF. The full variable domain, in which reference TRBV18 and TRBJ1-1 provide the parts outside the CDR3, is NAGVMQNPRHLVRRRGQEARLRCSPMKGHSHVYWYRQLPEEGLKFMVYLQKENIIDESGMPKERFSAEFPKEGPSILRIQQVVRGDSAAYFCASSPGTTKEAFFGQGTRLTVV.

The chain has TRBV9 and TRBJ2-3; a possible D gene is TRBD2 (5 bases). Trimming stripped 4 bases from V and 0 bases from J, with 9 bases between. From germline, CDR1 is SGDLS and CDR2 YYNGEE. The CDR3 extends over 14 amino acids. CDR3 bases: TGTGCCAGCAGCACTGGGAGAAGCACAGATACGCAGTATTTT. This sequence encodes CASSTGRSTDTQYF.